These T cell receptor beta chains were read from a single sample in a study of OX40 agonist ivuxolimab in advanced cancers. Assay: immunoSEQ multiplex PCR; the TCRdb copy retains only in-frame clones and omits some. The repertoire consists of around 33,000 clones, with around 90% occurring once and the leading ten covering about 4.2%. The source was CD4+ or CD8+ T cells sorted from blood, collected in a trial of the OX40 agonist ivuxolimab. The receptors shown here come from an adult with an advanced solid tumor such as melanoma, head and neck, liver or kidney cancer. The CDR3 runs from the conserved cysteine through the conserved F or W. A D gene is named only where the DNA matches it firmly. Only some rows state a clone size, as once, few, many or a class for expanded clones.

cdr3_length: 15; v_call: TRBV7-2; j_call: TRBJ1-2; clone_size: NA; d_call: NA; cdr3_nt: TGTGCCAGCAGCTTAGGTGGCAGTAGTAACTATGGCTACACCTTC; cdr3_aa: CASSLGGSSNYGYTF
cdr3_length: 15; v_call: TRBV12-5; j_call: TRBJ2-3; clone_size: NA; d_call: TRBD2; cdr3_nt: TGTGCTAGTGGCCGCTCGGGAGGGGCCACAGATACGCAGTATTTT; cdr3_aa: CASGRSGGATDTQYF
cdr3_length: 14; v_call: TRBV7-9; j_call: TRBJ1-3; clone_size: NA; d_call: NA; cdr3_nt: TGTGCCAGCAGCTTTATCAGCTCTGGAAACACCATATATTTT; cdr3_aa: CASSFISSGNTIYF
cdr3_length: 15; v_call: TRBV5-1; j_call: TRBJ2-3; clone_size: few; d_call: NA; cdr3_nt: TGCGCCAGCAGCTTGGTGGGGGATTGGACAGATACGCAGTATTTT; cdr3_aa: CASSLVGDWTDTQYF
cdr3_length: 14; v_call: TRBV5-5; j_call: TRBJ1-4; clone_size: NA; d_call: TRBD1; cdr3_nt: TGTGCCAGCAGCTCCGGGACAGGGGGTGAAAAACTGTTTTTT; cdr3_aa: CASSSGTGGEKLFF
cdr3_length: 14; v_call: TRBV9; j_call: TRBJ1-4; clone_size: NA; d_call: TRBD1; cdr3_nt: TGTGCCAGCAGCGCCGGACAGGGAGGTGAAAAACTGTTTTTT; cdr3_aa: CASSAGQGGEKLFF
cdr3_length: 14; v_call: TRBV19; j_call: TRBJ1-5; clone_size: NA; d_call: NA; cdr3_nt: TGTGCCAGTAGAGTCTCGGGAAGCAATCAGCCCCAGCATTTT; cdr3_aa: CASRVSGSNQPQHF
cdr3_length: 14; v_call: TRBV5-1; j_call: TRBJ1-1; clone_size: NA; d_call: NA; cdr3_nt: TGCGCCAGCAGCTTAGGGGGGATGAACACTGAAGCTTTCTTT; cdr3_aa: CASSLGGMNTEAFF
cdr3_length: 12; v_call: TRBV25-1; j_call: TRBJ2-6; clone_size: once; d_call: NA; cdr3_nt: TGTGCCAGCAGTGGGTACCTCAACGTCCTGACTTTC; cdr3_aa: CASSGYLNVLTF
cdr3_length: 17; v_call: TRBV5-4; j_call: TRBJ2-1; clone_size: NA; d_call: TRBD2; cdr3_nt: TGTGCCAGCAGCTTGGGGCCCGGGGTAGCGGGATACAATGAGCAGTTCTTC; cdr3_aa: CASSLGPGVAGYNEQFF
cdr3_length: 15; v_call: TRBV4-2; j_call: TRBJ1-4; clone_size: NA; d_call: TRBD1; cdr3_nt: TGTGCCAGCAGCCCGGACAGGGTAGGGGAAGAAAAACTGTTTTTT; cdr3_aa: CASSPDRVGEEKLFF
cdr3_length: 13; v_call: TRBV19; j_call: TRBJ1-1; clone_size: NA; d_call: NA; cdr3_nt: TGTGCCAGTAGGGTCGTGGGGGCCACTGAAGCTTTCTTT; cdr3_aa: CASRVVGATEAFF
cdr3_length: 14; v_call: TRBV27; j_call: TRBJ2-7; clone_size: NA; d_call: NA; cdr3_nt: TGTGCCAGCAGTTTGAACTATTACTCCTACGAGCAGTACTTC; cdr3_aa: CASSLNYYSYEQYF
cdr3_length: 14; v_call: TRBV28; j_call: TRBJ2-7; clone_size: NA; d_call: TRBD2; cdr3_nt: TGTGCCAGCAGTCGGGGGAAGACTAGCGGGAGGCAGTACTTC; cdr3_aa: CASSRGKTSGRQYF
cdr3_length: 14; v_call: TRBV10-1; j_call: TRBJ2-2; clone_size: NA; d_call: TRBD1; cdr3_nt: TGCGCCAGCTCCGGGACAGGACTGACCGGGGAGCTGTTTTTT; cdr3_aa: CASSGTGLTGELFF